A single sample gave rise to the 7 T cell receptor beta chains below, sequenced in a study of Ad26.COV2.S vaccination and SARS-CoV-2 variants. Assay used: immunoSEQ multiplex PCR; TCRdb lists only in-frame clones, some missing. The sample consists of around 320,000 clones, over 75% of them appearing once. This sample's treatment: 15 to 20 received Ad26.COV2.S at low or high dose, single or two shots; several received placebo; per-sample allocation not given. Repertoires come from day 63 after the first vaccine or placebo injection. This sample comprised peripheral blood, obtained in a trial of Ad26.COV2.S vaccine versus placebo. The receptors originated from a person between 18 and 60 years old who received the Ad26.COV2.S COVID-19 vaccine or a placebo.

The J gene is TRBJ2-7, the V gene TRBV7-2; D perhaps matches TRBD2 (5 bases). The CDR3 totals 16 residues. Germline V CDR1 and CDR2: SGHTA, FQGNSA. V lost 5 bases and J 0 bases, leaving 17 bases between the germline ends. CDR3 residues: CASSPNVLGSSYEQYF. In DNA, the CDR3 is TGTGCCAGCAGCCCGAATGTCCTGGGGAGCTCCTACGAGCAGTACTTC.

This clone has a single count. The chain links TRBV6-5 to TRBJ1-2; D not certain. The germline V gene encodes CDR1 MNHEY and CDR2 SVGAGI. The CDR3 length is 13 residues. The V and J ends lost 5 bases and 0 bases respectively, with 7 bases between them. The CDR3 protein is CASSLVANYGYTF. In nucleotides, the CDR3 is TGTGCCAGCAGTCTAGTAGCTAACTATGGCTACACCTTC.

This sequence joins TRBV18 and TRBJ2-7; D perhaps matches TRBD1 (6 bases). CDR1 KGHSH and CDR2 LQKENI come from the germline V gene. V was pared by 0 bases and J by 2 bases, with 11 bases between. The CDR3 is 15 residues long. The CDR3 protein is CASSPPDSPTYEQYF. CDR3 in DNA: TGTGCCAGCTCACCACCGGACAGCCCGACCTACGAGCAGTACTTC.

This clone has more than one count but fewer than ten. The rearrangement uses TRBV19 and TRBJ2-1; 10 nucleotides align to TRBD2. Germline trimming cut 6 bases from V and 3 bases from J; bases unmatched to any gene: 2. Germline lookup yields CDR1 LNHDA and CDR2 SQIVND (reference sequence). This CDR3 has 14 amino acids. CDR3 DNA sequence: TGTGCCAGTAGAACTAGCGGGGTCTACAATGAGCAGTTCTTC. Protein product: CASRTSGVYNEQFF.

The chain uses TRBV7-2 and TRBJ2-2; the D is unclear. The CDR3 length is 15 residues. The V end lost 7 bases, the J end lost 5 bases, and 17 bases lay between the germline ends. CDR1 and CDR2 from the germline V gene are SGHTA and FQGNSA. The CDR3 nucleotides read TGTGCCAGCACCTTGGGTGGTTCTGGTACCGGGGAGCTGTTTTTT. Protein product: CASTLGGSGTGELFF.

The V call is TRBV5-6, the J call TRBJ2-7, with D possibly TRBD1 on 6 matching bases. The germline V and J ends were trimmed by 3 bases and 3 bases, with 10 bases remaining between them. Per the germline V gene, CDR1 is SGHDT and CDR2 is YYEEEE. The CDR3 covers 13 residues. The CDR3 protein is CASSSTDSYEQYF. Here the CDR3 DNA reads TGTGCCAGCAGCTCCACGGACAGCTACGAGCAGTACTTC.

A few counts support this clone. One end of the junction does not line up with germline, which may come from a read error. The V and J genes are TRBV7-7 and TRBJ1-2, with unresolved D. This CDR3 region has 16 residues. Per germline, CDR1 SSHAT and CDR2 FNYEAQ (reference sequence). CDR3 DNA: TGTGCTAGCAGCTTAACCCCTCCTGGCTTTTGGGTTGGCTACACCTTC. It translates to CASSLTPPGFWVGYTF.